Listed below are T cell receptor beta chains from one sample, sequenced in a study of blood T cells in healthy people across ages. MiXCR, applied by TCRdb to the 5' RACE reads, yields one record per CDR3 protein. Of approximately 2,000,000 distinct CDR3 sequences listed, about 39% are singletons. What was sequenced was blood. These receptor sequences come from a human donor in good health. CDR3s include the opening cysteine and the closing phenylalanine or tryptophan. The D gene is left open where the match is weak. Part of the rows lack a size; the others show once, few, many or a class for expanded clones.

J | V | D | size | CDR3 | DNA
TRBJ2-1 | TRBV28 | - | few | CASGSSKSSYNEQFF | TGTGCCAGCGGTAGCTCCAAGAGCTCCTACAATGAGCAGTTCTTC
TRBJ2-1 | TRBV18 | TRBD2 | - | CASSPALAGDNEQFF | TGTGCCAGCTCACCAGCACTAGCGGGTGACAATGAGCAGTTCTTC
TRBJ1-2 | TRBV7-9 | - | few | CASSLASGDMDGYTF | TGTGCCAGCAGCTTAGCTTCCGGAGATATGGATGGCTACACCTTC
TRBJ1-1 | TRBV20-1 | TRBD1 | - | CSARDQAGGKGTEAFF | TGCAGTGCTAGAGATCAAGCAGGGGGCAAGGGCACTGAAGCTTTCTTT
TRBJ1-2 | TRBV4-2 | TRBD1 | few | CASSQDRGQAMGYTF | TGTGCCAGCAGCCAAGATAGGGGACAGGCTATGGGCTACACCTTC
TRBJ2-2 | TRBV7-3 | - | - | CASSLGQAYTGELFF | TGTGCCAGCAGCTTAGGGCAGGCCTACACCGGGGAGCTGTTTTTT
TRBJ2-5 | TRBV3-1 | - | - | CASSLTPETQYF | TGTGCCAGCAGCCTAACCCCAGAGACCCAGTACTTC
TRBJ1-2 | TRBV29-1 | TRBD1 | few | CSVGGGQGIWGYTF | TGCAGCGTTGGGGGTGGACAGGGGATTTGGGGCTACACCTTC
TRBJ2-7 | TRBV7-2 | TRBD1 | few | CASSPYGTGDPYEQYF | TGTGCCAGCAGCCCTTACGGGACAGGGGATCCCTACGAGCAGTACTTC
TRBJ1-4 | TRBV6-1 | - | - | CASNRVVVDEKLFF | TGTGCCAGCAACAGGGTGGTGGTCGATGAAAAACTGTTTTTT
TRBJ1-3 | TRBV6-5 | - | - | CASSPALGQPGNTIYF | TGTGCCAGCAGCCCTGCCCTCGGGCAACCTGGAAACACCATATATTTT
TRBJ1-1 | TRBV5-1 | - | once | CASSLAGPANTEAFF | TGCGCCAGCAGCTTGGCAGGTCCGGCGAACACTGAAGCTTTCTTT
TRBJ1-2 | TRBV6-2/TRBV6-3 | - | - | CASKRETAGYGYTF | TGTGCCAGCAAGCGGGAGACCGCGGGATATGGCTACACCTTC
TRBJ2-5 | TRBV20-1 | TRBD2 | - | CSADGASGETQYF | TGCAGTGCAGATGGGGCTAGCGGTGAGACCCAGTACTTC
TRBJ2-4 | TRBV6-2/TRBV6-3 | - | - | CASTYNWGLGEQYF | TGTGCCAGTACCTACAACTGGGGGCTCGGGGAGCAGTACTTC
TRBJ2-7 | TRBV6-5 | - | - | CASSYSWSLSYEQYF | TGTGCCAGCAGTTACTCGTGGTCACTATCCTACGAGCAGTACTTC
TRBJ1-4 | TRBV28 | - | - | CASSPPGGLNEKLFF | TGTGCCAGCAGTCCCCCGGGGGGGCTTAATGAAAAACTGTTTTTT
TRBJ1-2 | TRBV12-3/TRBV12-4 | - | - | CASRSNTRSGYTF | TGTGCCAGCAGATCTAACACGCGGAGCGGCTACACCTTC